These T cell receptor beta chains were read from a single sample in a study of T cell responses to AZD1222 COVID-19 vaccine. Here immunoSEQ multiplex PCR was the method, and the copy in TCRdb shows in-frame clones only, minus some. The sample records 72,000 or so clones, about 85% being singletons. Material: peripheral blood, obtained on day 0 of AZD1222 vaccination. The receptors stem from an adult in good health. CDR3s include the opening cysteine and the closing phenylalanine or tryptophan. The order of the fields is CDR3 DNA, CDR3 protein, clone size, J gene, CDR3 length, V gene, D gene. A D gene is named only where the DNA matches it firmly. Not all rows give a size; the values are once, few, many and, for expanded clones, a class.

CDR3nt: TGTGCCAGCAGCTTGCCTCGGGGACAGGGCGTCGGAAACACCATATATTTT
CDR3aa: CASSLPRGQGVGNTIYF
abundance: NA
j_gene: TRBJ1-3
len: 17
v_gene: TRBV7-9
d_gene: TRBD1

CDR3nt: TGTGCCAGCAGCCAAGAACTTGGACTAGCGAATTCAGATACGCAGTATTTT
CDR3aa: CASSQELGLANSDTQYF
abundance: NA
j_gene: TRBJ2-3
len: 17
v_gene: TRBV4-2
d_gene: TRBD2

CDR3nt: TGCGCCAGCAGCTTCGCGGGAAACTCCTACAATGAGCAGTTCTTC
CDR3aa: CASSFAGNSYNEQFF
abundance: NA
j_gene: TRBJ2-1
len: 15
v_gene: TRBV5-1
d_gene: NA

CDR3nt: TGTGCCTGGAGTGCAGGGATGGATCAGCCCCAGCATTTT
CDR3aa: CAWSAGMDQPQHF
abundance: NA
j_gene: TRBJ1-5
len: 13
v_gene: TRBV30
d_gene: NA

CDR3nt: TGTGCCAGCAGGGGGGAATCGGAAAAACTGTTTTTT
CDR3aa: CASRGESEKLFF
abundance: NA
j_gene: TRBJ1-4
len: 12
v_gene: TRBV2
d_gene: NA

CDR3nt: TGTGCCAGCAGCCAAGACCCTTTACCGGGTTCGGGAGGCTACACCTTC
CDR3aa: CASSQDPLPGSGGYTF
abundance: NA
j_gene: TRBJ1-2
len: 16
v_gene: TRBV3-1/TRBV3-2
d_gene: NA

CDR3nt: TGTGCCAGCAGCTCCGGGACGGGGTACAATGAGCAGTTCTTC
CDR3aa: CASSSGTGYNEQFF
abundance: NA
j_gene: TRBJ2-1
len: 14
v_gene: TRBV6-5
d_gene: NA

CDR3nt: TGTGCCAGCAGAAGGGACAGGGTTTCCTACGAGCAGTACTTC
CDR3aa: CASRRDRVSYEQYF
abundance: few
j_gene: TRBJ2-7
len: 14
v_gene: TRBV2
d_gene: TRBD1

CDR3nt: TGTGCCAGCAGTAGGGGCACTGAAGCTTTCTTT
CDR3aa: CASSRGTEAFF
abundance: NA
j_gene: TRBJ1-1
len: 11
v_gene: TRBV12-3/TRBV12-4
d_gene: NA

CDR3nt: TGCGCCAGCAGACTCGACAGGGGGGAAGGCTACACCTTC
CDR3aa: CASRLDRGEGYTF
abundance: NA
j_gene: TRBJ1-2
len: 13
v_gene: TRBV10-1
d_gene: TRBD1

CDR3nt: TGCGCCAGCAGTCAACTAAGACGGAGGGAAGCTTTCTTT
CDR3aa: CASSQLRRREAFF
abundance: NA
j_gene: TRBJ1-1
len: 13
v_gene: TRBV10-2
d_gene: NA

CDR3nt: TGTGCCAGCAGCTTAGTGATTCGGGACAGGGTAACCACCGGGGAGCTGTTTTTT
CDR3aa: CASSLVIRDRVTTGELFF
abundance: NA
j_gene: TRBJ2-2
len: 18
v_gene: TRBV7-6
d_gene: TRBD1

CDR3nt: TGTGCCAGCAGTGATCAGTTAGCGGCTATCTCCTACGAGCAGTACTTC
CDR3aa: CASSDQLAAISYEQYF
abundance: NA
j_gene: TRBJ2-7
len: 16
v_gene: TRBV2
d_gene: NA

CDR3nt: TGTGCCAGCAGCTCGCAGGGGGGAAACACCATATATTTT
CDR3aa: CASSSQGGNTIYF
abundance: NA
j_gene: TRBJ1-3
len: 13
v_gene: TRBV5-4
d_gene: NA

CDR3nt: TGTGCCAGCAGCCAAGGGGGAGGGAAGGAGACCCAGTACTTC
CDR3aa: CASSQGGGKETQYF
abundance: NA
j_gene: TRBJ2-5
len: 14
v_gene: TRBV3-1/TRBV3-2
d_gene: TRBD2

CDR3nt: TGTGCCAGCAGTACGGGCCCCAGTGAAGAAGCTTTCTTT
CDR3aa: CASSTGPSEEAFF
abundance: few
j_gene: TRBJ1-1
len: 13
v_gene: TRBV7-3
d_gene: NA

CDR3nt: TGTGCCAGCAGTACCATAGCGGGGGGGCTCTACGAGCAGTACTTC
CDR3aa: CASSTIAGGLYEQYF
abundance: many
j_gene: TRBJ2-7
len: 15
v_gene: TRBV6-2/TRBV6-3
d_gene: TRBD2

CDR3nt: TGTGCCAGCAGTCAGACTCAGGGGGGGAGCAACGTCCTGACTTTC
CDR3aa: CASSQTQGGSNVLTF
abundance: NA
j_gene: TRBJ2-6
len: 15
v_gene: TRBV28
d_gene: NA

CDR3nt: TGTGCCAGCATGCCGGGACAGGGGAATCAGCCCCAGCATTTT
CDR3aa: CASMPGQGNQPQHF
abundance: NA
j_gene: TRBJ1-5
len: 14
v_gene: TRBV6-5
d_gene: TRBD1

CDR3nt: TGTGCCAGCAGCTTAGAAGGCCCAGGGGGTCTCTACGAGCAGTACTTC
CDR3aa: CASSLEGPGGLYEQYF
abundance: NA
j_gene: TRBJ2-7
len: 16
v_gene: TRBV11-3
d_gene: TRBD1

CDR3nt: TGTGCCAGCAGGAGGACAGGAACCGAAGCTTTCTTT
CDR3aa: CASRRTGTEAFF
abundance: NA
j_gene: TRBJ1-1
len: 12
v_gene: TRBV6-5
d_gene: TRBD1

CDR3nt: TGTGCCAGCAGCTTACAGGGCTTAAACACCGGGGAGCTGTTTTTT
CDR3aa: CASSLQGLNTGELFF
abundance: NA
j_gene: TRBJ2-2
len: 15
v_gene: TRBV13
d_gene: NA

CDR3nt: TGTGCCAGCAGTTACACCTGGGACCCAGGTGTTGAAAAACTGTTTTTT
CDR3aa: CASSYTWDPGVEKLFF
abundance: NA
j_gene: TRBJ1-4
len: 16
v_gene: TRBV6-5
d_gene: NA

CDR3nt: TGTGCCAGCAGCCCCCAGCCAGCCTATGGCTACACCTTC
CDR3aa: CASSPQPAYGYTF
abundance: once
j_gene: TRBJ1-2
len: 13
v_gene: TRBV11-3
d_gene: NA

CDR3nt: TGTGCCAGCAGCCGGCGCCGGACAGGGGAGGGCAATGAGCAGTTCTTC
CDR3aa: CASSRRRTGEGNEQFF
abundance: NA
j_gene: TRBJ2-1
len: 16
v_gene: TRBV14
d_gene: TRBD1

CDR3nt: TGCGCCAGCAGCCAAGCCGGGACAGGGGTACGGGAGCAGTACTTC
CDR3aa: CASSQAGTGVREQYF
abundance: few
j_gene: TRBJ2-7
len: 15
v_gene: TRBV4-1
d_gene: TRBD1

CDR3nt: TGTGCCAGCAGTACAGGGGGTGGAAACACCATATATTTT
CDR3aa: CASSTGGGNTIYF
abundance: NA
j_gene: TRBJ1-3
len: 13
v_gene: TRBV12-3/TRBV12-4
d_gene: TRBD1

CDR3nt: TGTGCCTGGAGTATCCGGGACAGAGGCAATTCACCCCTCCACTTT
CDR3aa: CAWSIRDRGNSPLHF
abundance: few
j_gene: TRBJ1-6
len: 15
v_gene: TRBV30
d_gene: TRBD1

CDR3nt: TGTGCCAGCAGTACAGAATTCAGGGGGACCGGGGAGCTGTTTTTT
CDR3aa: CASSTEFRGTGELFF
abundance: NA
j_gene: TRBJ2-2
len: 15
v_gene: TRBV6-5
d_gene: TRBD1

CDR3nt: TGTGCCACCAGCAGAGATGTTTATGGCTACACCTTC
CDR3aa: CATSRDVYGYTF
abundance: NA
j_gene: TRBJ1-2
len: 12
v_gene: TRBV15
d_gene: NA

CDR3nt: TGTGCCAGCAGCAAGGCTCTTGAGACTGAGCAGTTCTTC
CDR3aa: CASSKALETEQFF
abundance: NA
j_gene: TRBJ2-1
len: 13
v_gene: TRBV21-1
d_gene: NA

CDR3nt: TGTGCCAGCAGGAGGCAACCGAACACTGAAGCTTTCTTT
CDR3aa: CASRRQPNTEAFF
abundance: NA
j_gene: TRBJ1-1
len: 13
v_gene: TRBV6-4
d_gene: NA

CDR3nt: TGTGCCAGCAGCTTGGGGGACAACTACGAGCAGTACTTC
CDR3aa: CASSLGDNYEQYF
abundance: NA
j_gene: TRBJ2-7
len: 13
v_gene: TRBV5-5
d_gene: NA

CDR3nt: TGTGCCAGCAGTTTATCGGCGGGGGATGGTGGCTACACCTTC
CDR3aa: CASSLSAGDGGYTF
abundance: NA
j_gene: TRBJ1-2
len: 14
v_gene: TRBV27
d_gene: NA

CDR3nt: TGTGCCTGGACCCCGGGCACCGGGGAGCTGTTTTTT
CDR3aa: CAWTPGTGELFF
abundance: once
j_gene: TRBJ2-2
len: 12
v_gene: TRBV30
d_gene: NA

CDR3nt: TGTGCCATCAGTGGGGGACAGACAAATTTCTACTATGGCTACACCTTC
CDR3aa: CAISGGQTNFYYGYTF
abundance: NA
j_gene: TRBJ1-2
len: 16
v_gene: TRBV10-3
d_gene: TRBD1

CDR3nt: TGTGCCAGCTCACCAGGATTCGACAAAGATACGCAGTATTTT
CDR3aa: CASSPGFDKDTQYF
abundance: NA
j_gene: TRBJ2-3
len: 14
v_gene: TRBV18
d_gene: NA